This TCR beta chain was found in a study of blood T cell repertoires in COVID-19. Germline CDR1 MNHEY, CDR2 SVGEGT. V was clipped by 2 bases and J by 5 bases; unmatched bases: 12. The CDR3 spans 17 residues. Here immunoSEQ multiplex PCR was the method, and the copy in TCRdb shows in-frame clones only, minus some. This table holds around 250,000 clones, 80% to 85% found once. The rearrangement joins TRBV6-2 or TRBV6-3 to TRBJ2-7; 10 bases fit TRBD1. This clonotype was obtained from a woman between 18 and 29 years old with acute or convalescent COVID-19. Sample: peripheral blood. The CDR3 is CASSYNPFPGTGDEQYF. CDR3 DNA: TGTGCCAGCAGTTACAACCCCTTTCCCGGGACAGGGGACGAGCAGTACTTC.